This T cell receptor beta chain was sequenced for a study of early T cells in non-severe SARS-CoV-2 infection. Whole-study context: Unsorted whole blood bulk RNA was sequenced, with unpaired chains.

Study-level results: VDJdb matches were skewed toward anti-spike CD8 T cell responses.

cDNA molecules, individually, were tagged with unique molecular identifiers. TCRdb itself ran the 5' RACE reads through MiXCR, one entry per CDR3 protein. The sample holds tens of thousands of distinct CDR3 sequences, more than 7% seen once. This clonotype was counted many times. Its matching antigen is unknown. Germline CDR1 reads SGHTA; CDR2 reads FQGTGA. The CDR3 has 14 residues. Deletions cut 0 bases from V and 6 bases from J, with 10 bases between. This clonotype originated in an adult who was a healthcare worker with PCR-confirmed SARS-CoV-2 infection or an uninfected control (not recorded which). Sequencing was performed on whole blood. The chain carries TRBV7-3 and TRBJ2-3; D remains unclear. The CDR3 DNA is TGTGCCAGCAGCTTAACCGATGCGGTTGATACGCAGTATTTT. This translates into CASSLTDAVDTQYF. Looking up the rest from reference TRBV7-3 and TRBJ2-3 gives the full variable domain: GAGVSQTPSNKVTEKGKYVELRCDPISGHTALYWYRQSLGQGPEFLIYFQGTGAADDSGLPNDRFFAVRPEGSVSTLKIQRTERGDSAVYLCASSLTDAVDTQYFGPGTRLTVL.